This note documents a single TCR beta chain sequence. V was trimmed by 5 bases and J by 3 bases, leaving 10 bases between them. The CDR3 covers 13 residues. CDR1 is MDHEN and CDR2 is SYDVKM in the germline V gene. The use of a sample-barcoded 5' primer and a J-beta primer mix characterized a second PCR of about 6 to 12 cycles. One entry per CDR3 protein results from TCRdb running MiXCR on the 5' RACE reads. The sample consists of 900,000 to 950,000 distinct CDR3 sequences, 25% to 30% of them appearing once. This sample stems from a study of blood T cells in healthy people across ages. These sequences were also reported in another study, on T cells of mothers and their children. As reported in that work: Comparable shaping of TCR recombination output by thymic selection was observed in related and unrelated pairs.

This sequence originates from a woman between 40 and 55 years old in good health. What was sequenced was blood. The chain employs TRBV28 and TRBJ1-2; D not resolved. The CDR3 here is CASSQTMDYGYTF. In nucleotides, the CDR3 is TGTGCCAGCAGTCAGACTATGGACTATGGCTACACCTTC.